This is a list of T cell receptor beta chains from one sample in a study of early T cells in non-severe SARS-CoV-2 infection. TCRdb ran MiXCR on the 5' RACE reads and lists one entry per CDR3 protein. The table shows about 64,000 distinct CDR3 sequences, with over 10% occurring only once. The source material was whole blood. The source is an adult who was a healthcare worker with PCR-confirmed SARS-CoV-2 infection or an uninfected control (not recorded which). The CDR3 runs from the conserved cysteine through the conserved F or W. D genes are given only for firm matches. Clone size appears in some rows only: once, few, many, or a class for an expanded clone.

D gene: TRBD1
V gene: TRBV4-2
clone size: many
J gene: TRBJ1-2
CDR3 protein: CASSQGGGQELGYTF
CDR3 DNA: TGTGCCAGCAGCCAGGGCGGAGGACAGGAGTTAGGCTACACCTTC

D gene: -
V gene: TRBV29-1
clone size: -
J gene: TRBJ2-2
CDR3 protein: CSVLTSDRNTGELFF
CDR3 DNA: TGCAGCGTTTTAACCTCCGACAGGAACACCGGGGAGCTGTTTTTT

D gene: TRBD1
V gene: TRBV9
clone size: -
J gene: TRBJ2-5
CDR3 protein: CASSVGTGIQETQYF
CDR3 DNA: TGTGCCAGCAGCGTAGGGACAGGCATCCAAGAGACCCAGTACTTC

D gene: -
V gene: TRBV6-5
clone size: -
J gene: TRBJ1-2
CDR3 protein: CATKAGSYGYTF
CDR3 DNA: TGTGCCACAAAGGCCGGCAGCTATGGCTACACCTTC

D gene: TRBD1
V gene: TRBV29-1
clone size: -
J gene: TRBJ1-1
CDR3 protein: CSVDRGIAEAFF
CDR3 DNA: TGCAGCGTCGACAGGGGAATCGCTGAAGCTTTCTTT

D gene: TRBD1
V gene: TRBV20-1
clone size: few
J gene: TRBJ2-7
CDR3 protein: CSAFTGTGASEQYF
CDR3 DNA: TGCAGTGCTTTCACCGGGACAGGGGCTAGCGAGCAGTACTTC

D gene: -
V gene: TRBV20-1
clone size: -
J gene: TRBJ2-1
CDR3 protein: CSARPRTAYNEQFF
CDR3 DNA: TGCAGTGCTAGACCTAGGACAGCATACAATGAGCAGTTCTTC

D gene: -
V gene: TRBV20-1
clone size: -
J gene: TRBJ1-6
CDR3 protein: CSARVGDSPLHF
CDR3 DNA: TGCAGTGCTAGAGTCGGGGATTCACCCCTCCACTTT

D gene: TRBD1
V gene: TRBV18
clone size: many
J gene: TRBJ2-7
CDR3 protein: CASSPTGQEYYEQYF
CDR3 DNA: TGTGCCAGCTCACCGACGGGACAGGAATACTACGAGCAGTACTTC

D gene: TRBD1
V gene: TRBV6-4
clone size: many
J gene: TRBJ2-1
CDR3 protein: CASSPGTGAGEQFF
CDR3 DNA: TGTGCCAGCAGTCCCGGGACAGGGGCGGGTGAGCAGTTCTTC

D gene: -
V gene: TRBV7-2
clone size: -
J gene: TRBJ2-3
CDR3 protein: CASRSTTDTQYF
CDR3 DNA: TGTGCCAGCAGGTCAACCACAGATACGCAGTATTTT

D gene: -
V gene: TRBV21-1
clone size: few
J gene: TRBJ2-6
CDR3 protein: CASTTGPGANVLTF
CDR3 DNA: TGTGCCAGCACCACGGGGCCTGGGGCCAACGTCCTGACTTTC

D gene: -
V gene: TRBV7-2
clone size: many
J gene: TRBJ2-2
CDR3 protein: CASSSTNTGELFF
CDR3 DNA: TGTGCCAGCAGCTCTACGAACACCGGGGAGCTGTTTTTT

D gene: -
V gene: TRBV2
clone size: few
J gene: TRBJ2-7
CDR3 protein: CASSEAWGLEQYF
CDR3 DNA: TGTGCCAGCAGTGAAGCGTGGGGGCTCGAGCAGTACTTC

D gene: -
V gene: TRBV11-3
clone size: -
J gene: TRBJ2-2
CDR3 protein: CASSQGHVTGELFF
CDR3 DNA: TGTGCCAGCAGCCAGGGACACGTCACCGGGGAGCTGTTTTTT

D gene: TRBD1
V gene: TRBV9
clone size: -
J gene: TRBJ2-7
CDR3 protein: CASSADVGDRPYEQYF
CDR3 DNA: TGTGCCAGCAGCGCCGACGTTGGGGACAGGCCTTACGAGCAGTACTTC

D gene: -
V gene: TRBV3-1
clone size: -
J gene: TRBJ2-1
CDR3 protein: CASSQGAEYNEQFF
CDR3 DNA: TGTGCCAGCAGCCAAGGCGCCGAGTACAATGAGCAGTTCTTC

D gene: -
V gene: TRBV9
clone size: -
J gene: TRBJ2-5
CDR3 protein: CASSVAGGQETQYF
CDR3 DNA: TGTGCCAGCAGCGTAGCTGGGGGGCAAGAGACCCAGTACTTC

D gene: -
V gene: TRBV20-1
clone size: few
J gene: TRBJ2-1
CDR3 protein: CSARDQRRLRQFF
CDR3 DNA: TGCAGTGCTAGAGATCAGCGGAGACTTCGGCAGTTCTTC

D gene: -
V gene: TRBV7-9
clone size: few
J gene: TRBJ2-3
CDR3 protein: CASSLTDFTTDTQYF
CDR3 DNA: TGTGCCAGCAGCTTAACGGACTTCACCACAGATACGCAGTATTTT

D gene: -
V gene: TRBV20-1
clone size: many
J gene: TRBJ2-1
CDR3 protein: CSAPRTGDGEQFF
CDR3 DNA: TGCAGTGCCCCTAGGACTGGGGATGGTGAGCAGTTCTTC

D gene: -
V gene: TRBV12-5
clone size: -
J gene: TRBJ1-1
CDR3 protein: CASALPAFF
CDR3 DNA: TGTGCTAGTGCCCTCCCAGCTTTCTTT

D gene: -
V gene: TRBV7-8
clone size: few
J gene: TRBJ1-2
CDR3 protein: CASSLAPGAGRRYGYTF
CDR3 DNA: TGTGCCAGCAGCTTAGCGCCGGGGGCAGGGAGACGCTATGGCTACACCTTC

D gene: -
V gene: TRBV18
clone size: few
J gene: TRBJ2-7
CDR3 protein: CASSPVGAGYEQYF
CDR3 DNA: TGTGCCAGCTCACCAGTCGGGGCGGGCTACGAGCAGTACTTC

D gene: -
V gene: TRBV21-1
clone size: -
J gene: TRBJ2-6
CDR3 protein: CASSNIRSSGANVLTF
CDR3 DNA: TGTGCCAGCAGCAATATAAGAAGCTCTGGGGCCAACGTCCTGACTTTC

D gene: TRBD2
V gene: TRBV25-1
clone size: -
J gene: TRBJ2-7
CDR3 protein: CASILGLAGGPESYEQYF
CDR3 DNA: TGTGCCAGCATTCTTGGACTAGCGGGGGGGCCGGAATCCTACGAGCAGTACTTC

D gene: -
V gene: TRBV15
clone size: many
J gene: TRBJ2-7
CDR3 protein: CATSSLNDIQGYEQYF
CDR3 DNA: TGTGCCACCAGCAGTCTAAACGACATCCAGGGGTACGAGCAGTACTTC

D gene: -
V gene: TRBV20-1
clone size: few
J gene: TRBJ2-4
CDR3 protein: CSASVWRDADKNIQYF
CDR3 DNA: TGCAGTGCTAGTGTCTGGCGGGACGCGGACAAAAACATTCAGTACTTC

D gene: -
V gene: TRBV5-5
clone size: -
J gene: TRBJ1-2
CDR3 protein: CASSSRGPYGYTF
CDR3 DNA: TGTGCCAGCAGTTCCAGGGGCCCCTATGGCTACACCTTC

D gene: -
V gene: TRBV14
clone size: few
J gene: TRBJ2-4
CDR3 protein: CASSPRELDIQYF
CDR3 DNA: TGTGCCAGCAGTCCAAGGGAATTGGACATTCAGTACTTC